This paragraph reports one T cell receptor beta chain. Its antigen remains unknown. Sequencing relied on immunoSEQ assay v3.0, run at survey level. Repertoires were generated with immunoSEQ multiplex PCR, while TCRdb's copy carries only in-frame clones and drops some. Here the sample spans about 38,000 clones, roughly 76% being singletons. The data stem from a study of long-term antiretroviral therapy in people with HIV. Overall study results and limits: Information pertaining to ART adherence, viral resistance or therapeutic modifications was not obtained.

This CDR3 comprises 15 residues. With 3 bases removed from V and 4 bases from J, the gap between germline ends came to 15 bases. Germline CDR1 KGHSH, CDR2 LQKENI. The sequenced sample was unsorted PBMCs, obtained 1.5 years after starting antiretroviral therapy. The TCR was taken from a man younger than 35 with HIV. This sequence joins TRBV18 and TRBJ1-2; D is uncertain. The CDR3, as DNA: TGTGCCAGCTCACCTCCGACCCTAGAGCTCTATGGCTACACCTTC. It translates to CASSPPTLELYGYTF.